The T cell receptor beta chain described here comes from a study of shared clonotypes between healthy human individuals. Study results and limitations: The researchers took only blood, and tissue repertoires probably look different. A handful of donors held around 5% of naive CD4 clonotypes in common. An effect of sequencing depth on clonotype sharing among donors was expected.

The germline V gene encodes CDR1 SEHNR and CDR2 FQNEAQ (reference sequence). This CDR3 region has 14 residues. V lost 1 base and J lost 0, with 6 bases in between. Sequencing used immunoSEQ multiplex PCR; TCRdb keeps in-frame clones, though not all of them. This sample has 2 million to 3 million clones, with over 85% found just once. For this clone: Its matching antigen is unknown.

The source of this sequence is a man in his late teens or twenties in good health. Some clones in this sample may be carry-over from other donors' samples. Source material: naive CD4+ T cells from PBMCs. Subset reported: CD45RA+ positively selected. The rearrangement uses TRBV7-9 and TRBJ2-5, with D hard to call. CDR3 loop: CASSLEQYQETQYF. DNA of the CDR3: TGTGCCAGCAGCTTAGAACAGTACCAAGAGACCCAGTACTTC.